A single TCR beta chain is shown here with its context. The age range of participants was 18 to 89 years, with residence in about two dozen US areas. Participants' reported clinical history set cohort assignment. CDR1 and CDR2 from the germline V gene are KGHSY and FQNENV. V lost 3 bases and J 7 bases, leaving 7 bases between the germline ends. The CDR3 has 12 residues. The data were taken from a study of blood T cell repertoires in COVID-19. Whole-study context: Italy, Spain and the United States were the sources of the convalescent and acute COVID-19 samples.

Methods used by the authors: Amplification with reference gene primers provided the estimates of nucleated cell counts. Sequenced by immunoSEQ multiplex PCR; TCRdb stores in-frame clones only, minus some. Clone size and the V and J calls come from that table; the DNA yielded D and trimming. The table has over 250,000 clones, more than 70% seen once. Sequenced: PBMCs or T cells enriched from blood (not recorded which). The rearrangement uses TRBV16 and TRBJ1-5; D gene unclear. The clonotype originates from a woman aged 60-75 years in a cohort exposed to, infected with or recovered from COVID-19 (not recorded which). The CDR3: CASSQGGQPQHF. CDR3 coding DNA: TGTGCCAGCAGCCAGGGAGGACAGCCCCAGCATTTT. Looking up the rest from reference TRBV16 and TRBJ1-5 gives the full variable domain: GEEVAQTPKHLVRGEGQKAKLYCAPIKGHSYVFWYQQVLKNEFKFLISFQNENVFDETGMPKERFSAKCLPNSPCSLEIQATKLEDSAVYFCASSQGGQPQHFGDGTRLSIL.